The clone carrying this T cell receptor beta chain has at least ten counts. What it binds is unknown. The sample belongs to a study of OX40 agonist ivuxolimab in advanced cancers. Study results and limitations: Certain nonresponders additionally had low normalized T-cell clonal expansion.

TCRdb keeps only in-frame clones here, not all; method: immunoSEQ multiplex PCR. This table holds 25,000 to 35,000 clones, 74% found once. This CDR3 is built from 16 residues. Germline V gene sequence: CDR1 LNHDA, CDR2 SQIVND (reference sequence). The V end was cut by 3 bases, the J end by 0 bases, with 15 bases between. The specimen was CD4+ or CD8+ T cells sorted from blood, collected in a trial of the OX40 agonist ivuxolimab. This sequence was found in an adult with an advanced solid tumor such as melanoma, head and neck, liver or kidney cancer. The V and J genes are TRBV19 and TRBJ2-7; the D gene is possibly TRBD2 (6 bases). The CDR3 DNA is TGTGCCAGTAGTATTGCCGGGGGACCGAGCTCCTACGAGCAGTACTTC. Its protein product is CASSIAGGPSSYEQYF.